What follows is one T cell receptor (beta chain) and its context. This table comes from immunoSEQ multiplex PCR, and its TCRdb copy is limited to in-frame clones, with some not included. The repertoire holds 120,000 to 150,000 clones, about 92% seen once, with less than 2% in the top ten. The data stem from a study of T cell responses to AZD1222 COVID-19 vaccine. This CDR3 is built from 15 residues. Germline values: CDR1 SGDLS, CDR2 YYNGEE. Trimming removed 0 bases from V and 8 bases from J; junction bases left unmatched: 8. Sequencing used peripheral blood, obtained on day 0 of AZD1222 vaccination. The chain uses TRBV9 and TRBJ2-1; the match to TRBD2 covers 7 bases. This sequence was found in an adult in good health. The CDR3 region has the DNA TGTGCCAGCAGCGTAGTCCCCACTAGCGAGGATGAGCAGTTCTTC. The encoded protein is CASSVVPTSEDEQFF. Filled out from reference TRBV9 and TRBJ2-1, the complete variable domain reads DSGVTQTPKHLITATGQRVTLRCSPRSGDLSVYWYQQSLDQGLQFLIQYYNGEERAKGNILERFSAQQFPDLHSELNLSSLELGDSALYFCASSVVPTSEDEQFFGPGTRLTVL.